The TCR beta chain under discussion was sequenced for a study of OX40 agonist ivuxolimab in advanced cancers. Background on the study: People who had prior anti-PD-1, anti-PD-L1 or anti-CTLA-4 therapy could take part, and under 45% had some.

This table comes from immunoSEQ multiplex PCR, and its TCRdb copy is limited to in-frame clones, with some not included. The sample holds about 46,000 clones, 70% to 80% seen once. The CDR3 covers 18 residues. The sequence derives from an adult with an advanced solid tumor such as melanoma, head and neck, liver or kidney cancer. The source was CD4+ or CD8+ T cells sorted from blood, collected in a trial of the OX40 agonist ivuxolimab. The rearrangement joins TRBV21-1 to TRBJ1-3; TRBD1, the table's D call, was not compared with the DNA. TRBV21-1 is an annotated pseudogene. The CDR3 loop is CASSKGGIGTVSGNTIYF. The CDR3 nucleotides read TGTGCCAGCAGCAAAGGGGGAATAGGGACAGTCTCTGGAAACACCATATATTTT.